The entry below describes one TCR beta chain. What it recognizes is unknown. Caucasian, healthy and from Russia, the donors were aged between about 6 and 90. This specimen comes from a study of blood T cells in healthy people across ages. For the second PCR, which ran for roughly 6 to 12 cycles, a sample-barcoded 5' primer and a J-beta primer mix were used. Each cDNA was tagged by a template-switch adaptor containing 12 random nucleotides. No fewer than 3 million CDR3-containing paired-end reads came from each sample. TCRdb called the 5' RACE reads again in MiXCR, with one record for every CDR3 protein. The table records more than 1,400,000 distinct CDR3 sequences, approximately 42% of them present only once. Study-level findings and limits: Both naive CD4+ cell counts and diversity were greater in long-lived donors than in aged donors.

The clonotype originates from a woman aged 18-29 years in good health. Material: blood.

The CDR3 is CASPSEGTYNEQFF. As DNA, the CDR3 is TGTGCCAGCCCCTCGGAGGGAACCTACAATGAGCAGTTCTTC. This chain uses TRBV12-3 or TRBV12-4 with TRBJ2-1; D might be TRBD2 (6 bases). The CDR3 has 14 amino acids. Trimming took off 8 bases at V and 2 bases at J, with 13 bases between the two ends.